This TCR beta chain is from a study of cytomegalovirus exposure and HLA in healthy donors (dated by TCRdb to 2015 to 2018). Regarding the complete study: According to an earlier analysis of a few hundred of the donors, 150 million to 200 million T cells yielded roughly 110 million unique TCR beta sequences and about 300 Gb of sequence data. In the later analysis, no new phenotypic data were used to find candidate immune exposures; instead, reliance was placed on TCR beta sequences and their occurrence across donors. The T cell repertoires of about 700 subjects were profiled by immunosequencing and related to cytomegalovirus serostatus. HLA typing covered class I and class II loci at four-digit resolution. Besides the first cohort of more than 650 subjects, a separate validation cohort made up of 120 or so different subjects was used. Typing coverage differed by locus: A, B, C, DRB1 and DQB1 were typed in about 620-630 donors, DQA1 in 500 to 550, DPA1 in 600 to 610, and DPB1 in approximately 450. All discovery cohort repertoires had been generated using a single sequencing platform. Among the approximately 420 genotyped donors, 81% belonged to the genetic ancestry cluster associated with self-reported Caucasian donors. An earlier analysis of around 640 of the donors used high-throughput TCR beta sequencing to judge whether each TCR beta V gene segment behaved as functional or pseudogenic. The study combined high-throughput TCR immunosequencing, statistical association of individual TCRs with disease status, and machine learning to predict cytomegalovirus infection status. Alongside the repertoire data, information on donor age, sex, ethnicity and CMV serostatus was compiled. Five DR-DQ haplotypes were treated as single units for association and clustering because of strong linkage in the cohort. In a later analysis, previously published TCR beta repertoires from some 640 donors were re-analyzed and high-resolution HLA genotyping was added so that TCR occurrence patterns could be studied. Across some 400 genotyped donors of the cohort, an average of about 220,000 unique TCR beta nucleotide sequences per donor were sequenced, and 15% to 20% of those sequences were non-productive. The aim of the study was to test whether cataloging public T cell receptors could identify signatures of past pathogen exposure. A later genetic analysis took genome-wide SNP genotypes for about 65% of the 666 donors and used that subset as a discovery cohort. An early release covering roughly 580 HLA-typed donors comprised 300 to 350 gigabases of sequencing data and about 90 million unique TCR sequences. The investigation overall reported the following: The sequencing pipeline was judged likely to have produced a cluster of highly shared sequence variants as a technical artifact. A further reported finding was that TCR beta sequences accurately predicted the HLA-A and HLA-B alleles for most subjects in the first cohort. An association between a missense DCLRE1C variant and V-gene and J-gene trimming of TCR beta chains was found in a later genetic analysis and replicated in an independent cohort. Most CMV-associated TCR beta chains appeared to be HLA-restricted in a later analysis, and the HLA associations seemed to be driven largely by CMV exposure. Because counts were too low, around 18 rarely observed V segments, including chromosome 9 orphons, were left out of the earlier analysis of 500 to 650 of the donors. In vitro tests confirmed that three of the cytomegalovirus-associated TCR beta chains recognize cytomegalovirus antigens. In a later genetic analysis, fewer N-insertions in productive TCRs were reported among donors in an Asian-associated ancestry cluster than the approximately 670-donor mean. Across donors, most TCR sequences were observed very rarely, whereas some public TCRs were present in many individuals. In this cohort, only TCR beta chains were sequenced, and detectable features were limited by the absence of alpha or paired-chain data. A later analysis found that HLA-associated TCR beta chains were more clonally expanded and had lower generation probabilities than equally common non-associated chains. The only immune exposure information available for the cohort was CMV serostatus. The authors suggested that the approach could potentially be extended to other disease states and immunological phenotypes. Cytomegalovirus status was reported to be diagnosed by the classifier with high specificity and sensitivity in both the original and validation cohorts. The study listed over 150 TCR beta chains as associated with cytomegalovirus. According to a later analysis, TCR association rates differed among HLA loci, with DRB1 alleles showing the most associated TCRs and HLA-C alleles showing the fewest. In a later analysis, several top co-occurrence clusters were reported to appear linked to parvovirus B19, influenza, CMV and Epstein-Barr virus. Because the 87-base-pair reads could not distinguish some IMGT-functional V segments, including TRBV6-2 and TRBV6-3, those segments were excluded. The presence/absence analyses assumed that sequencing depth was roughly uniform across donors, and that assumption may not be true. When HLA alleles, especially DR and DQ, strongly co-occurred, attributing TCR associations to individual alleles was difficult. Because some donors lacked HLA typing at each locus, the association tests relied only on the typed subset. Specific HLA alleles were associated with 15,000 to 20,000 TCR beta sequences at a false discovery rate of 0.05 in a later analysis. In an earlier analysis of approximately 590 of the donors, most TCR beta V segments appeared in productive rearrangements about 87% or about 30% of the time, broadly matching IMGT annotations. Correlated functional status among segregating V segments might reflect linkage disequilibrium, but an unknown experimental factor could not be ruled out.

In total, more than 500 healthy bone marrow donors made up the cohort. Cohort members were all nominally healthy when sampled, although unrecorded immune exposures were likely present. The donor was CMV seronegative and belonged to the group of 352 seronegative cohort members. A peripheral blood sample was provided by each donor, and peripheral blood mononuclear cells were used for TCR beta sequencing. Genomic DNA was extracted from the blood cell samples with the Qiagen DNeasy Blood Extraction Kit. Per the germline V gene, ENHRY is the CDR1 and SYGVKD is the CDR2. For this chain, trimming is 7 bases at the V end and 3 bases at the J end, and the number of junction bases without a gene match is 3. Its CDR3 holds 12 amino acids, cysteine through phenylalanine. The DNA shown is the 36-base CDR3, in frame from base 1. In regard to this clone: Its antigen is unknown. No base quality information exists; no much larger clone differs at one position.

Libraries were built with the immunoSEQ multiplex PCR assay. The multiplex PCR relied on a mix of 60 forward primers for TCR Vbeta segments and 13 reverse primers for TCR Jbeta segments. A multiplex PCR assay on genomic DNA amplified the CDR3 region of rearranged TCR beta genes. On the Illumina HiSeq System, the amplified TCR beta libraries were sequenced as 87-base-pair reads. As for how the authors treated the data: A later analysis tallied 80 million to 95 million unique TCR beta chains across the 666 repertoires, and approximately 12 million of those chains were shared by two or more donors. Raw reads were error-corrected and collapsed into unique sequences with a nearest-neighbor algorithm that merged closely related sequences to remove PCR and sequencing errors. Alignment of CDR3 sequences to IMGT reference sequences was used to assign V, D and J gene segments. Each retained sequence needed at least a six-nucleotide match to both a V gene segment and a J gene segment. A rearrangement counted as productive if the CDR3 had no stop codons and remained in frame with V and J, and every other rearrangement counted as non-productive. CDR3 was defined by IMGT convention, running from the second conserved V-encoded cysteine to the conserved J-encoded phenylalanine. The earlier analysis of 500 to 600 of the donors excluded sequences that lacked an unambiguous match to a single V gene segment. An earlier analysis of a few hundred of the donors classified V segments as functional when productive rearrangements were above 56.7% and as segregating when the standard deviation between donors was above 5%. A statistical classification framework was built to diagnose cytomegalovirus status from the catalog of TCR beta chain sequences. In a later analysis, V and J genes were assigned by comparing TCR nucleotide sequences against IMGT/GENE-DB human TR gene sequences. In a later analysis, CDR3 sequences and most-parsimonious VDJ recombination scenarios were assigned using the TCRdist pipeline. In a later analysis, each TCR beta chain was defined by its CDR3 amino acid sequence together with its V-gene family, and reads lacking a unique V-gene family were excluded. To address suspected cross-contamination and a sequencing artifact, a later analysis removed a few hundred highly shared, low-generation-probability nucleotide sequences. In a later analysis, a clonal expansion index was calculated for each public chain from normalized within-repertoire ranks of inferred template counts. A later analysis computed generation probabilities with a VDJ recombination model fitted to out-of-frame rearrangements, and checked the results against IGoR. A later analysis scored TCR-TCR, TCR-HLA and TCR-CMV co-occurrence with hypergeometric tests, applying a repertoire-size bias correction to TCR pairs. False discovery rates were estimated in a later analysis by permuting HLA or CMV assignments 20 times. In a later analysis, co-occurring TCRs were grouped with DBSCAN, and TCRdist sequence similarity was added when clustering was performed within HLA-allele-positive subsets. Repertoires with fewer than 30,000 or more than 120,000 public chains, plus five repertoires with anomalous nucleotide sharing, were excluded from co-occurrence clustering. TCRdb retrieved this table from immuneACCESS and kept in-frame rearrangements only. Not all clones are present; in checked studies, unresolved V genes account for under half, and no reason is known for the remainder. V and J calls and clone size are given by that table; D and trimming were obtained from the DNA. This sample holds roughly 250,000 clones; around two thirds were observed only once. The top ten clonotypes cover 2% to 2.5% of the sample.

The source of this sequence is a female donor in good health and CMV-seronegative. This chain joins TRBV10-3 to TRBJ2-7, with 7 middle bases fitting TRBD2. The sequenced sample was PBMCs. The sequence in DNA is TGTGCCATCATGGGGGGGGACTACGAGCAGTACTTC. Translated, this gives CAIMGGDYEQYF.